This T cell receptor beta chain was recovered during a study of naive and memory T cell subsets. Broader study findings: Possibly reflecting memory cells re-expressing CD45RA, a few larger clonotypes occurred in naive repertoires, especially CD8. Over 85% of naive TCR sequences appeared only once after error correction, unlike memory subsets. Gini index rose across naive, CM, EM and EMRA in CD4 and CD8. Activation and differentiation may alter RNA-based TCR counts.

Germline assignment: CDR1 SEHNR and CDR2 FQNEAQ (reference sequence). This CDR3 is 15 amino acids long. The V segment lost 0 bases and the J segment 3 bases; nucleotides outside the gene matches: 5. This clonotype was detected a few times. Antigen: not known. The beta constant-region primer was an equimolar mix of two oligonucleotides covering TRBC1 and TRBC2. Nested alpha and beta constant-region primers with the SP2 primer drove four PCR rounds on ligated cDNA. A 12-nucleotide UMI and the SP2 primer were added to the cDNA 3' end by oligonucleotide ligation. Using its own MiXCR run on the UMI-ligation and nested PCR reads, TCRdb lists one record per CDR3 protein. Of fewer than 150,000 distinct CDR3 sequences in the sample, approximately 20% were seen once.

This chain uses TRBV7-9 with TRBJ2-7, with 7 bases lining up with TRBD1. The sample comprised naive CD8+ T cells from blood. This TCR was sampled from a human donor in good health. The CDR3, as DNA: TGTGCCAGCAGCTTAGCAGAGGGGGCATTCTACGAGCAGTACTTC. Its translation is CASSLAEGAFYEQYF. The whole variable domain, filled in from reference TRBV7-9 and TRBJ2-7, reads DTGVSQNPRHKITKRGQNVTFRCDPISEHNRLYWYRQTLGQGPEFLTYFQNEAQLEKSRLLSDRFSAERPKGSFSTLEIQRTEQGDSAMYLCASSLAEGAFYEQYFGPGTRLTVT.